The 14 T cell receptor beta chains presented below share a single source sample, sequenced in a study of blood T cell repertoires in COVID-19. Method: immunoSEQ multiplex PCR; TCRdb's copy keeps in-frame clones and lacks some. The sample lists roughly 260,000 clones, approximately 85% occurring once. The sample taken for sequencing was PBMCs or T cells enriched from blood (not recorded which). These receptors originate from a woman between 50 and 59 years old who had recovered from COVID-19.

V and J are TRBV29-1 and TRBJ1-2; 8 bases line up with TRBD1. Germline V CDR1 and CDR2: SQVTM, ANQGSEA. After removal of 3 bases from V and 1 base from J, the junction contained 10 bases not matched to a gene. This CDR3 is built from 16 residues. CDR3 protein: CSVDLGDRFFNYGYTF. CDR3 nucleotide sequence: TGCAGCGTTGACTTAGGGGACAGGTTTTTTAACTATGGCTACACCTTC.

This clone was seen a single time. The chain links TRBV28 to TRBJ2-7, with 9 bases matching TRBD2. V dropped 10 bases and J dropped 2; count of bases not matched to a gene: 6. This CDR3 comprises 13 residues. The germline gives CDR1 MDHEN, CDR2 SYDVKM. Written as DNA, the CDR3 is TGTGCCATACGTAGCGGGGGTCCCTACGAGCAGTACTTC. Its protein product is CAIRSGGPYEQYF.

This clone was found once. At one end the junction does not follow the germline gene, possibly because of a read error. The CDR3 is CASTPQVGWGDF. The DNA of the CDR3 is TGTGCCAGCACCCCTCAGGTGGGCTGGGGGGACTTC. J is TRBJ2-7 and V is TRBV28; the D gene is possibly TRBD2 (6 bases). CDR3 size: 12 residues. Germline loops: CDR1 MDHEN, CDR2 SYDVKM.

The V and J genes are TRBV6-5 and TRBJ2-5; TRBD2 aligns across 8 bases. The CDR3 length is 14 residues. The V gene end was trimmed by 5 bases and the J gene end by 5 bases; junction bases not matched to a gene: 7. Germline lookup yields CDR1 MNHEY and CDR2 SVGAGI. CDR3 sequence reads: CASSRGTSSETQYF. The CDR3 nucleotides read TGTGCCAGCAGTCGAGGGACTAGTTCTGAGACCCAGTACTTC.

J is TRBJ2-3 and V is TRBV29-1; a weak D match, TRBD1 (5 bases). CDR1 is SQVTM, CDR2 ANQGSEA, per germline. V lost 2 bases and J lost 2, with 8 bases in between. The CDR3 spans 13 residues. The chain's CDR3 is CSVEKGPTDTQYF. The CDR3, as DNA: TGCAGCGTTGAAAAGGGGCCCACAGATACGCAGTATTTT.

The J gene is TRBJ1-6, the V gene TRBV7-9, with 11 bases matching TRBD1. Germline lookup yields CDR1 SEHNR and CDR2 FQNEAQ (reference sequence). The CDR3 has 14 amino acids. With 7 bases clipped from V and 9 bases from J, the junction kept 5 bases outside the gene matches. CDR3 in DNA: TGTGCCAGCACTATGGACAGGGGGCTTTCACCCCTCCACTTT. It encodes CASTMDRGLSPLHF. The full variable domain, its missing parts supplied by reference TRBV7-9 and TRBJ1-6, is DTGVSQNPRHKITKRGQNVTFRCDPISEHNRLYWYRQTLGQGPEFLTYFQNEAQLEKSRLLSDRFSAERPKGSFSTLEIQRTEQGDSAMYLCASTMDRGLSPLHFGNGTRLTVT.

The V gene is TRBV7-8, the J gene TRBJ1-1; D ambiguous. The CDR3 is made up of 12 amino acids. Germline V gives CDR1 SGHVS, CDR2 FQNEAQ. Trimming cost V 3 bases and J 6 bases, with 8 bases left between them. CDR3 sequence reads: CASSFKAAEAFF. DNA for the CDR3: TGTGCCAGCAGCTTCAAAGCCGCTGAAGCTTTCTTT.

The chain uses TRBV28 and TRBJ1-5, with D unresolved. CDR1 is MDHEN, CDR2 SYDVKM, per germline. There are 15 residues in the CDR3. V was shortened by 6 bases and J by 5 bases, with 17 bases between the two germline ends. The DNA of the CDR3 is TGTGCCAGCAGCCTGGAGGCCCTAAGGGATCAGCCCCAGCATTTT. Protein sequence: CASSLEALRDQPQHF. Based on the CDR3 plus reference TRBV28 and TRBJ1-5, the full variable domain is DVKVTQSSRYLVKRTGEKVFLECVQDMDHENMFWYRQDPGLGLRLIYFSYDVKMKEKGDIPEGYSVSREKKERFSLILESASTNQTSMYLCASSLEALRDQPQHFGDGTRLSIL.

This clone was detected many times. The chain couples TRBV5-1 to TRBJ1-1; TRBD1 agrees at 9 bases. Germline lookup yields CDR1 SGHRS and CDR2 YFSETQ. Germline trimming cut 4 bases from V and 11 bases from J; bases unmatched to any gene: 30. The CDR3 totals 20 residues. CDR3 DNA: TGCGCCAGCAGCCCGATAGCTTGGTATGGGACAGGGAATGAGATTGCTGTGGCTTTCTTT. Its translation: CASSPIAWYGTGNEIAVAFF.

Note on this clone: One junction end does not reproduce the germline sequence, and a read error may be involved. This sequence joins TRBV11-2 and TRBJ2-5; D remains ambiguous. The CDR3 is 8 amino acids. CDR1 and CDR2 from the germline V gene are SGHAT and FQNNGV. The CDR3 loop is CASSFSNF. The CDR3, as DNA: TGTGCCAGCAGCTTCAGTAACTTC.

This chain connects TRBV4-1 to TRBJ2-6; TRBD1 is a possible D gene (5 bases). CDR1 MGHRA and CDR2 YSYEKL come from the germline V gene. Trimming stripped 0 bases from V and 0 bases from J, with 15 bases between. The CDR3 is 19 residues long. CDR3 residues: CASSQDRNRHYSGANVLTF. CDR3 in DNA: TGCGCCAGCAGCCAAGATAGGAACAGGCACTACTCTGGGGCCAACGTCCTGACTTTC.

This clone has a single count. V is TRBV24-1 and J is TRBJ1-1; D is uncertain. Per germline, CDR1 KGHDR and CDR2 SFDVKD. V was cut by 7 bases and J by 5 bases, with 16 bases left in between. There are 14 residues in the CDR3. The CDR3 region is CATRGRGKGTEAFF. Written as DNA, the CDR3 is TGTGCCACCAGGGGGAGAGGGAAAGGGACTGAAGCTTTCTTT.

V usage is TRBV28 and J usage is TRBJ2-2; D is perhaps TRBD2 (6 bases). From germline, CDR1 is MDHEN and CDR2 SYDVKM. V was shortened by 6 bases and J by 1 base, with 12 bases between the two germline ends. The CDR3 runs 15 residues. DNA of the CDR3: TGTGCCAGCAGGGCCGGGACTCTGAACACCGGGGAGCTGTTTTTT. Translation gives CASRAGTLNTGELFF. The full variable domain, with the rest looked up from reference TRBV28 and TRBJ2-2, is DVKVTQSSRYLVKRTGEKVFLECVQDMDHENMFWYRQDPGLGLRLIYFSYDVKMKEKGDIPEGYSVSREKKERFSLILESASTNQTSMYLCASRAGTLNTGELFFGEGSRLTVL.

This chain connects TRBV5-1 to TRBJ2-1; D is uncertain. From germline, CDR1 is SGHRS and CDR2 YFSETQ. Trimming took off 4 bases at V and 10 bases at J, with 9 bases between the two ends. The CDR3 covers 11 residues. DNA of the CDR3: TGCGCCAGCAGCGTGGACCGGGAGCAGTTCTTC. Protein product: CASSVDREQFF. The complete variable domain, with remaining parts taken from reference TRBV5-1 and TRBJ2-1, reads KAGVTQTPRYLIKTRGQQVTLSCSPISGHRSVSWYQQTPGQGLQFLFEYFSETQRNKGNFPGRFSGRQFSNSRSEMNVSTLELGDSALYLCASSVDREQFFGPGTRLTVL.